A single sample is the source of the 29 T cell receptor beta chains below, sequenced in a study of T cell repertoires in cytomegalovirus infection. TCRdb used MiXCR to reprocess the reads, holding one entry per CDR3 protein. Of some 700,000 distinct CDR3 sequences listed, roughly a third are singletons. Input material: PBMCs. These receptors all come from a human donor in good health (CMV status not recorded). Some clones in this sample may be carry-over from other donors' samples.

In this sample, this clonotype turned up many times. This chain links TRBV11-2 with TRBJ1-4; D may be TRBD1 (5 bases). The germline gives CDR1 SGHAT, CDR2 FQNNGV. V shed 4 bases and J shed 7 bases, with 16 bases lying between them. CDR3 length equals 15 residues. CDR3 loop: CASSSGGGGSEKLFF. The CDR3 DNA reads as TGTGCCAGCAGCTCCGGGGGGGGAGGCAGTGAAAAACTGTTTTTT.

The chain joins TRBV7-8 to TRBJ2-5, with 7 bases fitting TRBD2. This CDR3 is built from 15 residues. The junction had 7 bases not matched to a gene; V was cut back by 2 bases and J by 4 bases. From germline, CDR1 is SGHVS and CDR2 FQNEAQ. The CDR3, as DNA: TGTGCCAGCAGCTTATTCGCGGGAGCGGGAGAGACCCAGTACTTC. Translated, it gives CASSLFAGAGETQYF.

The V call is TRBV5-6, the J call TRBJ2-7; 10 bases line up with TRBD1. This CDR3 region has 17 residues. Germline values: CDR1 SGHDT, CDR2 YYEEEE. Trimming took 4 bases from V and 3 from J; bases not matched to a gene: 13. For the CDR3, the DNA is TGTGCCAGCAGCCCCGAGGCCGGGACAGGGGTATACTACGAGCAGTACTTC. Its protein is CASSPEAGTGVYYEQYF.

This clonotype was picked up a small number of times. J is TRBJ2-7 and V is TRBV12-3 or TRBV12-4; 8 nucleotides align to TRBD1. With V trimmed by 0 bases and J by 3 bases, 4 bases remained unmatched. The CDR3 runs 15 residues. The CDR3 DNA is TGTGCCAGCAGTTTAGCCGGCAGGGGGCACTACGAGCAGTACTTC. Protein: CASSLAGRGHYEQYF.

The rearrangement joins TRBV11-2 to TRBJ1-6; TRBD1 is a possible D gene (5 bases). This CDR3 has 16 amino acids. V lost 4 bases, J lost 2 bases, and 12 bases lay in between. The germline CDR1 and CDR2 sequences are SGHAT and FQNNGV. CDR3 nucleotides: TGTGCCAGCAGCTCAAGTCGGGGGACCTATAATTCACCCCTCCACTTT. Translated: CASSSSRGTYNSPLHF.

This clonotype occurred once. The chain uses TRBV28 and TRBJ2-1; tentative D call: TRBD2 (6 bases). Germline V gives CDR1 MDHEN, CDR2 SYDVKM. The V gene lost 7 bases and the J gene lost 5 bases, with 15 bases spanning the gap. CDR3 length: 14 residues. CDR3: CASNLPWGDNEQFF. CDR3 nucleotides: TGTGCCAGCAACTTACCCTGGGGGGACAATGAGCAGTTCTTC.

This clonotype came up many times. The chain employs TRBV9 and TRBJ1-6; TRBD1 might be the D (6 bases). V was clipped by 7 bases and J by 7 bases, with 15 bases between them. The CDR3 loop spans 14 amino acids. Germline CDR1 and CDR2: SGDLS and YYNGEE. The CDR3 DNA is TGTGCCAGCTCCGTCGGACAGTACAATTCACCCCTCCACTTT. Translating gives CASSVGQYNSPLHF.

As regards this clonotype: Since a much larger clone is just one base distant, this may be a read error. This chain uses TRBV7-8 with TRBJ1-2; D is undetermined. This CDR3 has 14 amino acids. From germline, CDR1 is SGHVS and CDR2 FQNEAQ. The CDR3 sequence: CASSLTRRDDGYNF. Here the CDR3 DNA reads TGTGCCAGCAGCTTAACCAGGAGGGATGATGGCTACAACTTC.

The gene calls are TRBV12-5 and TRBJ2-1, with TRBD1 matching over 8 bases. Per germline, CDR1 LGHNT and CDR2 FRNRAP. This CDR3 is 13 amino acids long. V trimming: 10 bases; J trimming: 9 bases; junction bases outside the gene matches: 11. CDR3 sequence (DNA): TGTGCTACCTCAGGACAGGGAGGAGGTGAGCAGTTCTTC. Translated, it gives CATSGQGGGEQFF.

This sequence joins TRBV5-6 and TRBJ1-1; D not certain. CDR1 and CDR2 (germline): SGHDT, YYEEEE. The CDR3 runs 13 residues. V was cut by 4 bases and J by 3 bases, with 10 bases left in between. CDR3 in DNA: TGTGCCAGCAGCCGGCCGGCGGACACTGAAGCTTTCTTT. Its protein product is CASSRPADTEAFF.

The chain is built from TRBV12-3 or TRBV12-4 and TRBJ2-6, with no clear D. CDR3 length: 15 amino acids. Trimming took off 3 bases at V and 0 bases at J, with 6 bases between the two ends. DNA for the CDR3: TGTGCCAGCAGTTTTGGAGACTCTGGGGCCAACGTCCTGACTTTC. This encodes CASSFGDSGANVLTF.

This clonotype was seen a few times. This chain uses TRBV11-1 with TRBJ2-3; TRBD2 matches at 7 bases. CDR3 length: 16 amino acids. The V gene end was trimmed by 1 base and the J gene end by 0 bases; junction bases not matched to a gene: 4. Germline CDR1 and CDR2: SGHAT and FQDESV (reference sequence). The CDR3 loop reads CASSLGGGLSTDTQYF. In DNA form, the CDR3 reads TGTGCCAGCAGCTTAGGGGGGGGACTGAGCACAGATACGCAGTATTTT.

The rearrangement uses TRBV29-1 and TRBJ1-4, with TRBD1 identical over 7 bases. V lost 4 bases, J lost 7 bases, and 3 bases stayed unmatched. Germline V gene lookup returns CDR1 SQVTM and CDR2 ANQGSEA. This CDR3 has 12 residues. The CDR3 reads CSVGQGGEKLFF. CDR3 nucleotide sequence: TGCAGCGTTGGACAGGGCGGTGAAAAACTGTTTTTT.

The rearrangement joins TRBV28 to TRBJ1-2; TRBD1 is a possible D gene (6 bases). The V gene lost 2 bases and the J gene lost 8 bases, with 9 bases spanning the gap. This CDR3 comprises 12 residues. Germline V lookup: CDR1 MDHEN, CDR2 SYDVKM. CDR3 sequence: CASSLGTRGYTF. The CDR3 DNA sequence: TGTGCCAGCAGTTTAGGGACACGGGGCTACACCTTC.

This clonotype was found many times. CDR3 sequence (DNA): TGTGCCAGCAGCCCGGGACAGGGGGTCACAGATACGCAGTATTTT. Its translation: CASSPGQGVTDTQYF. The chain has TRBV7-8 and TRBJ2-3, with 11 positions matching TRBD1. This CDR3 region has 15 residues. The germline V gene encodes CDR1 SGHVS and CDR2 FQNEAQ. V trimming: 5 bases; J trimming: 2 bases; junction bases outside the gene matches: 3.

The chain joins TRBV27 to TRBJ1-2, with unresolved D. Per germline, CDR1 MNHEY and CDR2 SMNVEV (reference sequence). Trimming pared 8 bases from V and 4 bases from J, leaving 14 bases between. This CDR3 comprises 13 residues. The chain's CDR3 is CASCAGIGYGYTF. Written as DNA, the CDR3 is TGTGCCAGCTGTGCGGGGATCGGCTATGGCTACACCTTC.

With respect to this clonotype: This CDR3 fails to terminate in the conserved phenylalanine or tryptophan, so it likely reflects a read error. CDR3 protein: CASSLGIGLRVETQYL. In DNA, the CDR3 is TGTGCCAGCAGCTTAGGGATAGGGCTGCGGGTTGAGACCCAGTACTTA. The rearrangement uses TRBV7-8 and TRBJ2-5; tentative D call: TRBD2 (5 bases). Trimming removed 1 base at V and 5 bases at J, with 17 bases between. The germline gives CDR1 SGHVS, CDR2 FQNEAQ. CDR3 length: 16 residues.

Comments on this clonotype: Given the absence of the conserved phenylalanine or tryptophan at the CDR3 end, a read error is likely. The V gene is TRBV4-1, the J gene TRBJ2-5; no firm D call. V lost 0 bases, J lost 2 bases, and 16 bases lay in between. Per germline, CDR1 MGHRA and CDR2 YSYEKL. The CDR3 is 17 amino acids. The CDR3 region has the DNA TGCGCCAGCAGCCAAGAAATAAGTCGGGCAGGTCAAGAGACCCAGTACTTA. Translating it yields CASSQEISRAGQETQYL.

This clonotype was detected ten times or more. The chain is built from TRBV7-2 and TRBJ1-5; a weak D match, TRBD1 (6 bases). V was trimmed by 1 base and J by 4 bases, leaving 11 bases between them. The CDR3 totals 15 residues. From germline, CDR1 is SGHTA and CDR2 FQGNSA. CDR3 protein: CASSLGTDWNQPQHF. In nucleotides, the CDR3 is TGTGCCAGCAGCTTAGGGACAGATTGGAATCAGCCCCAGCATTTT.

The chain combines TRBV10-3 with TRBJ2-2, with a weak D call TRBD2 (6 bases). The germline CDR1 and CDR2 sequences are ENHRY and SYGVKD. This CDR3 comprises 14 residues. V was cut by 2 bases and J by 6 bases, with 10 bases left in between. Written as DNA, the CDR3 is TGTGCCATCAGTGAGCTGACTAGTGCCGGGGAGCTGTTTTTT. Residues: CAISELTSAGELFF.

This clonotype was picked up many times. Relative to the germline gene, one junction end is altered; a read error may explain this. The DNA of the CDR3 is TGTGCTAGCAGCTTAGGGATCGGCCAAAAGACCGGGGAGCTGTTTTTT. Amino acids: CASSLGIGQKTGELFF. This chain joins TRBV7-7 and TRBJ2-2, with D unclear. This CDR3 is built from 16 residues. Germline-derived CDR1 and CDR2 are SSHAT and FNYEAQ (reference sequence).

The gene calls are TRBV5-6 and TRBJ1-2; weak D call: TRBD1 (6 bases). Germline V gene lookup returns CDR1 SGHDT and CDR2 YYEEEE. The V end lost 6 bases, the J end lost 0 bases, and 15 bases lay between the germline ends. The CDR3 sequence is 15 residues long. DNA of the CDR3: TGTGCCAGCACCCCTACAGGGATTCCTAACTATGGCTACACCTTC. Protein: CASTPTGIPNYGYTF.

A few counts support this clonotype. V gene TRBV7-2 combines with J gene TRBJ2-5, with D perhaps TRBD1 (6 bases). The CDR3 consists of 15 residues. V was clipped by 1 base and J by 1 base, with 10 bases between them. Germline V gives CDR1 SGHTA, CDR2 FQGNSA. CDR3 sequence: CASSLDTGLQETQYF. CDR3 coding DNA: TGTGCCAGCAGCTTAGACACAGGGCTCCAAGAGACCCAGTACTTC.

This chain connects TRBV12-3 or TRBV12-4 to TRBJ1-5; the match to TRBD1 covers 8 bases. The junction had 10 bases not matched to a gene; V was cut back by 5 bases and J by 4 bases. This CDR3 comprises 16 residues. The CDR3 reads CASSPRQGQGNQPQHF. The CDR3 DNA follows: TGTGCCAGCAGTCCCCGACAGGGGCAAGGGAATCAGCCCCAGCATTTT.

The table lists this clonotype with a few counts. The chain has TRBV7-8 and TRBJ2-1; 9 bases match TRBD2. Trimming removed 5 bases from V and 9 bases from J; junction bases left unmatched: 23. The length of the CDR3 is 19 residues. Germline V gene sequence: CDR1 SGHVS, CDR2 FQNEAQ. CDR3 region: CASSQRQGSRIAGDSEQFF. CDR3 bases: TGTGCCAGCAGCCAAAGACAGGGCTCGAGAATAGCGGGAGATTCTGAGCAGTTCTTC.

The chain uses TRBV19 and TRBJ1-6, with a tentative D call TRBD1 (5 bases). Germline assignment: CDR1 LNHDA and CDR2 SQIVND (reference sequence). The ends were cut back, 5 bases at V and 0 bases at J, with 14 bases in the middle. This CDR3 contains 17 residues. The CDR3, as DNA: TGTGCCAGTAGTGAACAGGTCTCTAGCTCCTATAATTCACCCCTCCACTTT. This gives the protein CASSEQVSSSYNSPLHF.

This sequence joins TRBV6-7 and TRBJ2-1; 12 bases fit TRBD1. TRBV6-7 is designated an ORF whose function remains uncertain. This CDR3 is built from 14 residues. The V and J ends lost 2 bases and 9 bases, in that order; junction bases with no gene match: 2. The DNA for the CDR3 is TGTGCCAGCAGTTACGGGACAGGGGGCAGTGAGCAGTTCTTC. This gives the protein CASSYGTGGSEQFF.

The chain employs TRBV27 and TRBJ1-6; D remains ambiguous. V was clipped by 0 bases and J by 6 bases, with 12 bases between them. The CDR3 contains 16 residues. Germline lookup yields CDR1 MNHEY and CDR2 SMNVEV (reference sequence). The CDR3 DNA sequence: TGTGCCAGCAGTTTATCCAACCGGGCCCCTAATTCACCCCTCCACTTT. Amino acid sequence: CASSLSNRAPNSPLHF.

In this sample, this clonotype turned up a few times. This rearrangement joins TRBV28 to TRBJ1-2; no clear D gene. The CDR3 spans 13 residues. V was pared by 6 bases and J by 4 bases, with 12 bases between. Germline values: CDR1 MDHEN, CDR2 SYDVKM. The chain's CDR3 is CASSDPDAYGYTF. The CDR3 region has the DNA TGTGCCAGCAGCGACCCGGATGCCTATGGCTACACCTTC.